Below are 22 T cell receptor beta chains sequenced from a single sample in a study of T-cell reconstitution after alpha-beta-depleted transplantation in children. The TCRbeta library incorporated unique molecular identifiers. TCRdb reprocessed the PCR reads via MiXCR and lists one record per CDR3 protein. The sample holds 580,000 or so distinct CDR3 sequences; 23% are singletons and the top ten take 13% to 15%. The specimen was PBMCs, mostly from graft donor cells, collected 360 days after TCRalphabeta/CD19-depleted stem cell transplant. These receptors were collected from a boy under three years old who had a stem cell transplant for acute myeloid leukemia, so the T cells may come from the graft donor.

V and J are TRBV7-2 and TRBJ1-3; no clear D. V was cut by 6 bases and J by 2 bases, with 11 bases left in between. The CDR3 runs to 14 residues. The germline CDR1 and CDR2 sequences are SGHTA and FQGNSA. The chain's CDR3 is CASSHRGAGNTIYF. For the CDR3, the DNA is TGTGCCAGCAGTCACCGAGGTGCTGGAAACACCATATATTTT.

This clonotype was detected many times. This rearrangement joins TRBV5-1 to TRBJ2-2; D may be TRBD2 (5 bases). The CDR3 runs 18 residues. Deletions cut 1 base from V and 1 base from J, with 17 bases between. Looked up from germline, CDR1 is SGHRS and CDR2 is YFSETQ. The CDR3, as DNA: TGCGCCAGCAGCTTGACCCCGGGCCCAGGAGGGAACACCGGGGAGCTGTTTTTT. Translation gives CASSLTPGPGGNTGELFF.

J is TRBJ1-1 and V is TRBV20-1; TRBD1 aligns across 8 bases. Germline V gene sequence: CDR1 DFQATT, CDR2 SNEGSKA (reference sequence). With V trimmed by 6 bases and J by 5 bases, 8 bases remained unmatched. The CDR3 has 13 amino acids. CDR3 bases: TGCAGTGCCCCACGACAGGGGAGGACTGAAGCTTTCTTT. Its protein product is CSAPRQGRTEAFF.

This chain joins TRBV11-2 and TRBJ1-1; 9 bases agree with TRBD1. This CDR3 comprises 15 residues. Germline V gives CDR1 SGHAT, CDR2 FQNNGV. After removal of 3 bases from V and 3 bases from J, the junction contained 5 bases not matched to a gene. CDR3 DNA: TGTGCCAGCAGCTTTCATACAGGGGGCTACACTGAAGCTTTCTTT. Translation: CASSFHTGGYTEAFF.

The chain recombines TRBV25-1 with TRBJ2-3; 8 nucleotides line up with TRBD1. Germline V CDR1 and CDR2: MGHDK, SYGVNS. The ends lost 10 bases at V and 4 bases at J; junction bases unmatched: 4. The CDR3 runs 12 residues. The CDR3 coding sequence is TGTGCCACCGGACAGGGTCCAGATACGCAGTATTTT. Amino acid sequence: CATGQGPDTQYF.

This clonotype was recorded a few times. CDR3 DNA sequence: TGTGCCAGCAGCGACCGGGACCGGTTCTCTGGAAACACCATATATTTT. Encoded protein: CASSDRDRFSGNTIYF. This chain links TRBV7-2 with TRBJ1-3; TRBD1 is a possible D gene (5 bases). The V gene lost 5 bases and the J gene lost 0 bases, with 14 bases spanning the gap. CDR3 length: 16 amino acids. Germline V gene sequence: CDR1 SGHTA, CDR2 FQGNSA.

This clonotype has at least ten counts. This CDR3 is CASSFGQGASSYNEQFF. For the CDR3, the DNA is TGTGCCAGCAGTTTTGGGCAGGGGGCGAGCTCCTACAATGAGCAGTTCTTC. V and J are TRBV12-3 or TRBV12-4 and TRBJ2-1, with 8 bases matching TRBD1. This CDR3 comprises 17 residues. V gave up 3 bases and J gave up 0 bases; unmatched junction bases: 7.

The chain uses TRBV7-2 and TRBJ2-1; D is perhaps TRBD2 (6 bases). The V gene lost 6 bases and the J gene lost 2 bases, with 20 bases spanning the gap. The germline V gene has CDR1 SGHTA and CDR2 FQGNSA. The CDR3 is made up of 17 amino acids. The CDR3 DNA reads TGTGCCAGCAGACCATATCTAGCGCAGGGTCCCTACAATGAGCAGTTCTTC. Its translation: CASRPYLAQGPYNEQFF.

This clonotype has a count of ten or more. V and J are TRBV20-1 and TRBJ2-7; 7 bases are a match to TRBD2. The CDR3 has 12 amino acids. V shed 5 bases, J shed 0 bases, and the junction held 1 base outside the gene matches. Germline assignment: CDR1 DFQATT and CDR2 SNEGSKA (reference sequence). In nucleotides, the CDR3 is TGCAGTGCTTGGACTAGCTCCTACGAGCAGTACGTC. Protein: CSAWTSSYEQYV.

This clonotype was counted a few times. This chain uses TRBV19 with TRBJ1-1; the match to TRBD1 covers 8 bases. In germline, CDR1 is LNHDA, CDR2 SQIVND (reference sequence). This CDR3 is 15 amino acids long. V lost 1 base and J lost 4; bases outside the gene matches: 5. The CDR3 region is CASSIGTGLTTEAFF. The CDR3 region has the DNA TGTGCCAGTAGTATAGGGACAGGGTTGACCACTGAAGCTTTCTTT.

This clonotype was found a few times. The gene calls are TRBV7-2 and TRBJ2-1, with D possibly TRBD2 on 6 matching bases. The CDR3 is 14 amino acids. Germline V gene lookup returns CDR1 SGHTA and CDR2 FQGNSA. Trimming removed 2 bases from V and 7 bases from J, with 12 bases in between. The CDR3 region is CASSLPGVQNEQFF. CDR3 DNA: TGTGCCAGCAGCTTACCGGGAGTTCAGAATGAGCAGTTCTTC. The whole variable domain, remainder taken from reference TRBV7-2 and TRBJ2-1, is GAGVSQSPSNKVTEKGKDVELRCDPISGHTALYWYRQSLGQGLEFLIYFQGNSAPDKSGLPSDRFSAERTGGSVSTLTIQRTQQEDSAVYLCASSLPGVQNEQFFGPGTRLTVL.

Written as DNA, the CDR3 is TGTGCCAGCACCCCCAGGGGCAGGGCTTACAATGAGCAGTTCTTC. This codes for CASTPRGRAYNEQFF. V and J are TRBV12-3 or TRBV12-4 and TRBJ2-1; TRBD1 is a possible D gene (6 bases). There are 15 residues in the CDR3. The ends were cut back, 7 bases at V and 4 bases at J, with 17 bases in the middle.

The rearrangement links TRBV7-2 to TRBJ2-1, with D unresolved. This CDR3 is built from 14 residues. V lost 2 bases and J lost 6, with 11 bases in between. Looked up from germline, CDR1 is SGHTA and CDR2 is FQGNSA. In nucleotides, the CDR3 is TGTGCCAGCAGCTTATCTCTACCGACCAATGAGCAGTTCTTC. This translates into CASSLSLPTNEQFF.

In this sample, this clonotype turned up a few times. The gene calls are TRBV12-3 or TRBV12-4 and TRBJ2-3; TRBD1 matches 11 bases. There are 14 residues in the CDR3. The V and J ends lost 5 bases and 6 bases, in that order; junction bases with no gene match: 4. The CDR3 DNA reads TGTGCCAGCAGTCCGGACAGGGGGCCGGATACGCAGTATTTT. It yields the protein CASSPDRGPDTQYF.

This clonotype turned up a few times. The V gene is TRBV11-2, the J gene TRBJ2-5, with 7 bases that match TRBD2. CDR1 and CDR2 (germline): SGHAT, FQNNGV. CDR3 length: 15 residues. V dropped 3 bases and J dropped 2; count of bases not matched to a gene: 6. The DNA for the CDR3 is TGTGCCAGCAGCTTTACGGCGGGGGTACAAGAGACCCAGTACTTC. Protein: CASSFTAGVQETQYF. Based on the CDR3 plus reference TRBV11-2 and TRBJ2-5, the full variable domain is EAGVAQSPRYKIIEKRQSVAFWCNPISGHATLYWYQQILGQGPKLLIQFQNNGVVDDSQLPKDRFSAERLKGVDSTLKIQPAKLEDSAVYLCASSFTAGVQETQYFGPGTRLLVL.

The J gene is TRBJ2-1, the V gene TRBV7-2; 13 nucleotides match TRBD2. Per the germline V gene, CDR1 is SGHTA and CDR2 is FQGNSA. V was pared by 4 bases and J by 7 bases, with 7 bases of the junction left unmatched. CDR3 length: 16 amino acids. The CDR3 reads CASSSIRLAGGNEQFF. DNA for the CDR3: TGTGCCAGCAGCTCAATAAGACTAGCGGGGGGAAATGAGCAGTTCTTC.

V gene TRBV7-8 combines with J gene TRBJ2-7; TRBD2 agrees at 13 bases. Germline assignment: CDR1 SGHVS and CDR2 FQNEAQ. J gave up 3 bases and V 5 bases, and 4 bases lay outside the gene matches. This CDR3 is 15 amino acids long. CDR3 in DNA: TGTGCCAGCAGCCCTAGACTAGCGGGGGGCTACGAGCAGTACGTC. Its translation: CASSPRLAGGYEQYV.

The chain carries TRBV5-1 and TRBJ2-7, with D possibly being TRBD2 (6 bases). Trimming removed 5 bases from V and 3 bases from J, with 12 bases in between. This CDR3 spans 13 amino acids. Germline assignment: CDR1 SGHRS and CDR2 YFSETQ. The CDR3 spells CASSADGSYEQYV. CDR3 coding DNA: TGCGCCAGCAGTGCGGACGGGAGCTACGAGCAGTACGTC.

CDR3: CSAAGTGGIYEQYF. The CDR3 DNA reads TGCAGTGCTGCAGGGACAGGGGGCATCTACGAGCAGTACTTC. The rearrangement uses TRBV20-1 and TRBJ2-7; 12 bases match TRBD1. Trimming removed 5 bases from V and 3 bases from J; junction bases left unmatched: 5. This CDR3 is built from 14 residues. Germline CDR1 is DFQATT and CDR2 is SNEGSKA (reference sequence).

A few counts support this clonotype. This rearrangement joins TRBV6-5 to TRBJ2-2, with D perhaps assigned TRBD1 or TRBD2 (5 bases each). V was shortened by 2 bases and J by 6 bases, with 7 bases between the two germline ends. This CDR3 has 13 amino acids. Germline V gives CDR1 MNHEY, CDR2 SVGAGI. CDR3 in amino acids: CASSYGDPGELFF. The CDR3 DNA reads as TGTGCCAGCAGTTACGGGGACCCCGGGGAGCTGTTTTTT.

This clonotype was picked up one time. The CDR3 loop reads CAISDDRVGVEEQYV. CDR3 nucleotides: TGTGCCATCAGTGATGACAGGGTGGGGGTGGAGGAGCAGTACGTC. J is TRBJ2-7 and V is TRBV10-3; 7 nucleotides align to TRBD1. The CDR3 is made up of 15 amino acids. Germline loops: CDR1 ENHRY, CDR2 SYGVKD. With V trimmed by 3 bases and J by 7 bases, 12 bases remained unmatched.

This chain links TRBV5-1 with TRBJ1-2, with D unclear. The V end was cut by 5 bases, the J end by 4 bases, with 15 bases between. The CDR3 runs to 14 residues. Germline V gene data show CDR1 as SGHRS and CDR2 as YFSETQ. The CDR3 loop is CASSDVFYLYGYTF. In nucleotides, the CDR3 is TGCGCCAGCAGTGACGTATTCTACCTCTATGGCTACACCTTC.